Each of the 15 T cell receptor beta chains below was sequenced from the same sample in a study of cytomegalovirus exposure and HLA in healthy donors. PCR employed 60 Vbeta and 13 Jbeta primers. Here immunoSEQ multiplex PCR was the method, and the copy in TCRdb shows in-frame clones only, minus some. The top ten clones hold under 2% of a sample with some 56,000 clones, approximately 83% of them seen once. The sample taken for sequencing was PBMCs. The receptor source for this set is a human donor in good health.

This clone was counted between two and nine times. V usage is TRBV6-6 and J usage is TRBJ2-2; 9 positions match TRBD1. After removal of 10 bases from V and 5 bases from J, the junction contained 11 bases not matched to a gene. Germline assignment: CDR1 MNHNY and CDR2 SVGAGI (reference sequence). This CDR3 contains 15 residues. The CDR3 spells CAIAIRTGVTGELFF. The DNA for the CDR3 is TGTGCCATAGCAATTCGGACAGGGGTAACCGGGGAGCTGTTTTTT.

This clone was observed a handful of times. The rearrangement uses TRBV7-9 and TRBJ1-2; 7 nucleotides line up with TRBD1. The CDR3 is 16 residues long. Germline loops: CDR1 SEHNR, CDR2 FQNEAQ (reference sequence). Trimming at V came to 4 bases and at J to 3 bases, leaving 11 bases not matched to a gene. The CDR3 here is CASSSQGRQGYYGYTF. DNA for the CDR3: TGTGCCAGCAGCTCCCAAGGGCGACAGGGCTACTATGGCTACACCTTC.

The rearrangement links TRBV7-2 to TRBJ1-2; 8 bases line up with TRBD1. The trim removed 2 bases at V and 6 bases at J, leaving 8 bases unmatched. Germline CDR1 reads SGHTA; CDR2 reads FQGNSA. The CDR3 has 15 residues. The CDR3 protein is CASSLFPQGAHGYTF. CDR3 nucleotide sequence: TGTGCCAGCAGCTTATTCCCCCAGGGGGCCCATGGCTACACCTTC.

As DNA, the CDR3 is TGTGCCAGCAGCTTAGAGGGGGGGATCTTTGGGAATGAGCAGTTCTTC. Translated: CASSLEGGIFGNEQFF. The chain links TRBV13 to TRBJ2-1, with TRBD2 as a possible D gene (7 bases). Looked up from germline, CDR1 is PRHDT and CDR2 is FYEKMQ (reference sequence). V dropped 1 base and J dropped 7 bases, with 17 bases sitting between them. The CDR3 contains 16 residues.

The rearrangement links TRBV30 to TRBJ2-6, with D unresolved. Germline CDR1 and CDR2: GTSNPN and SVGIG (reference sequence). The ends were cut back, 8 bases at V and 0 bases at J, with 17 bases in the middle. The CDR3 spans 16 residues. CDR3 region: CAQKRVFYSGANVLTF. The CDR3 DNA sequence: TGTGCCCAAAAACGGGTTTTTTACTCTGGGGCCAACGTCCTGACTTTC. The complete variable domain, with remaining parts taken from reference TRBV30 and TRBJ2-6, reads SQTIHQWPATLVQPVGSPLSLECTVEGTSNPNLYWYRQAAGRGLQLLFYSVGIGQISSEVPQNLSASRPQDRQFILSSKKLLLSDSGFYLCAQKRVFYSGANVLTFGAGSRLTVL.

The chain's CDR3 is CASYLGDRGETQYF. The CDR3 DNA reads as TGCGCCAGTTATCTCGGAGACAGGGGTGAGACCCAGTACTTC. V and J are TRBV5-1 and TRBJ2-5; TRBD1 matches 8 bases. This CDR3 has 14 residues. CDR1 SGHRS and CDR2 YFSETQ come from the germline V gene. The junction had 11 bases not matched to a gene; V was cut back by 8 bases and J by 5 bases. The variable domain in full, completed from reference TRBV5-1 and TRBJ2-5, reads KAGVTQTPRYLIKTRGQQVTLSCSPISGHRSVSWYQQTPGQGLQFLFEYFSETQRNKGNFPGRFSGRQFSNSRSEMNVSTLELGDSALYLCASYLGDRGETQYFGPGTRLLVL.

The rearrangement uses TRBV6-1 and TRBJ1-2; D remains ambiguous. The V end was cut by 4 bases, the J end by 4 bases, with 25 bases between. Germline-derived CDR1 and CDR2 are MNHNS and SASEGT. The CDR3 totals 18 residues. Written as DNA, the CDR3 is TGTGCCAGCAGTGTACGATTAAACACGATCGCCGAGGGCTATGGCTACACCTTC. Its protein is CASSVRLNTIAEGYGYTF.

This clone has a handful of counts. Here the CDR3 reads CASSVAGETEAFF. The DNA for the CDR3 is TGTGCCAGCAGCGTGGCCGGGGAGACTGAAGCTTTCTTT. This rearrangement joins TRBV2 to TRBJ1-1, with D hard to call. V was trimmed by 6 bases and J by 5 bases, leaving 13 bases between them. The CDR3 sequence is 13 residues long. Germline V gene sequence: CDR1 SNHLY, CDR2 FYNNEI.

This chain uses TRBV9 with TRBJ1-3; no definite D call. The germline V gene encodes CDR1 SGDLS and CDR2 YYNGEE. The CDR3 runs 16 residues. V lost 0 bases to trimming and J lost 0 bases, with 10 bases between them. CDR3 in amino acids: CASSVESGDSGNTIYF. Here the CDR3 DNA reads TGTGCCAGCAGCGTAGAGTCCGGGGACTCTGGAAACACCATATATTTT. The entire variable domain, with the rest obtained from reference TRBV9 and TRBJ1-3, is as follows: DSGVTQTPKHLITATGQRVTLRCSPRSGDLSVYWYQQSLDQGLQFLIQYYNGEERAKGNILERFSAQQFPDLHSELNLSSLELGDSALYFCASSVESGDSGNTIYFGEGSWLTVV.

This clone has a handful of counts. J is TRBJ2-2 and V is TRBV6-4; D possibly corresponds to TRBD1 (5 bases). This CDR3 has 14 residues. Trimming took 0 bases from V and 3 from J, leaving 5 bases between them. Germline V gene lookup returns CDR1 MRHNA and CDR2 SNTAGT. The CDR3 DNA is TGTGCCAGCAGTGACTCACAGGACACCGGGGAGCTGTTTTTT. It specifies CASSDSQDTGELFF.

The chain uses TRBV7-2 and TRBJ1-5; 7 positions agree with TRBD1. Germline V gives CDR1 SGHTA, CDR2 FQGNSA. The CDR3 extends over 16 amino acids. V shed 2 bases and J 0 bases; nucleotides not matched to a gene: 4. CDR3 residues: CASSLYGTDSNQPQHF. In DNA form, the CDR3 reads TGTGCCAGCAGCTTATACGGGACAGATAGCAATCAGCCCCAGCATTTT.

The genes are TRBV7-8 and TRBJ1-4, with 7 bases matching TRBD1. The CDR3 loop spans 15 amino acids. CDR1 SGHVS and CDR2 FQNEAQ come from the germline V gene. V lost 3 bases and J lost 5; bases outside the gene matches: 6. CDR3 sequence reads: CASSLGQTRNEKLFF. Here the CDR3 DNA reads TGTGCCAGCAGCTTGGGACAGACTAGGAATGAAAAACTGTTTTTT. The whole variable domain, remainder taken from reference TRBV7-8 and TRBJ1-4, is GAGVSQSPRYKVAKRGQDVALRCDPISGHVSLFWYQQALGQGPEFLTYFQNEAQLDKSGLPSDRFFAERPEGSVSTLKIQRTQQEDSAVYLCASSLGQTRNEKLFFGSGTQLSVL.

V and J are TRBV6-4 and TRBJ2-5; perhaps TRBD2 as D (6 bases). Germline lookup yields CDR1 MRHNA and CDR2 SNTAGT. This CDR3 region has 15 residues. V dropped 0 bases and J dropped 3 bases, with 11 bases sitting between them. The CDR3: CASSDSSPGEETQYF. The CDR3 DNA sequence: TGTGCCAGCAGTGACTCGAGCCCGGGGGAAGAGACCCAGTACTTC.

V usage is TRBV6-4 and J usage is TRBJ2-7, with D perhaps matching TRBD2 (6 bases). The CDR3 covers 15 residues. Per the germline V gene, CDR1 is MRHNA and CDR2 is SNTAGT. The germline V and J ends were trimmed by 0 bases and 2 bases, with 11 bases remaining between them. The chain's CDR3 is CASSDSGGTAYEQYF. The CDR3 nucleotides are TGTGCCAGCAGTGACTCGGGCGGGACCGCCTACGAGCAGTACTTC.

The chain has TRBV6-5 and TRBJ2-7; 9 bases are a match to TRBD1. The CDR3 totals 13 residues. Germline V CDR1 and CDR2: MNHEY, SVGAGI. V dropped 8 bases and J dropped 5; count of bases not matched to a gene: 7. CDR3 coding DNA: TGTGCCAGCGTACCCCGGGACAGGGACGAGCAGTACTTC. Protein: CASVPRDRDEQYF.